This T cell receptor beta chain stems from a study of monozygotic twins with inflammatory bowel disease (dated 2019 in TCRdb). Study-wide context: The full study comprised 28 monozygotic twin pairs: nine German pairs (four IBD-concordant, five IBD-discordant) and 19 IBD-discordant Danish pairs. The search for disease-associated traits relied mainly on comparing, within discordant pairs, IBD patients with their genetically identical healthy co-twins. Each individual had, on average, about 151 000 unique TCRalpha sequences and 181 000 unique TCRbeta sequences available for analysis.

Beyond this particular receptor, the publication reports: IBD patients shared fewer clonotypes with other individuals than healthy twins did, most markedly in patients showing signs of disease activity. Differing immunosuppressive treatments among patients may have added background noise and inter-individual variability to the repertoires. Repertoire similarity did not differ between concordant and discordant twins, which could be due to limited statistical power. TCRbeta repertoire diversity, by inverse Simpson index, was decreased in IBD patients compared with their healthy co-twins. The results gave no support for a single strong signal or clonotype linked to IBD. The analysis was unable to tell different T cell subtypes apart.

From each donor, an approximately 2.4 ml peripheral blood sample was drawn into PAXgene tubes and stored at -80 degrees C. Total RNA was isolated from whole blood with the PAXgene blood miRNA kit on an automated QIAcube, without T cell sorting. Peripheral blood from monozygotic twin pairs who were concordant or discordant for inflammatory bowel disease underwent deep TCRalpha and TCRbeta repertoire profiling using unique molecular barcoding. Smoking habits were recorded for all twin pairs, and each individual was classified as a current, former or never smoker. The CDR3 has 14 amino acids, counting the end cysteine and phenylalanine. This entry has no DNA. Regarding this clonotype: Its recognized antigen is unknown.

Library preparation was by 5' RACE. Preparation of each TCR library used around 3.5 ug of total RNA. cDNA was synthesized with SMARTScribe reverse transcriptase in eight separate reactions per sample. During cDNA synthesis, unique molecular identifiers containing a 6-nucleotide sample barcode were introduced by template switching. TCRalpha and TCRbeta cDNA was amplified by two nested PCRs of 16 and 9 cycles, with bead purification after each PCR. Before amplification, the cDNA was treated with uracil DNA-glycosylase and purified using the QIAquick PCR purification kit. In the second PCR, Illumina TruSeq-compatible adapters and sample-specific barcodes were added. TapeStation and Qubit were used to check library quality and concentration, and 4 to 6 ng of each library went into the pool. Sequencing of the pooled libraries was done on an Illumina HiSeq2500 single-index Rapid Run using custom sequencing primers and 2 x 100 bp reads. On the authors' methods: MiGEC version 1.2.6 was used for UMI-based consensus assembly, which corrected PCR and sequencing errors. MiXCR version 2.1.1 handled V(D)J alignment, clonotype assembly and CDR3 extraction. Gene usage, clonotype sharing and MAIT/NKT TCR abundance were normalised by analysing the top 1000, 10 000 and 20 000 clonotypes per sample. Diversity was computed as the inverse Simpson index with the vegan R package after downsampling to 27 000 UMIs. Paired Mann-Whitney U tests were applied to discordant twin pairs, with Benjamini-Hochberg correction for multiple testing. After reprocessing by TCRdb, each CDR3 protein sequence is one entry, and no DNA is given. The V and J calls reflect TCRdb's pipeline rather than the authors' work. Per the sample table, the count is approximately 160,000 distinct CDR3 sequences. The biggest ten clones account for about 8% of the sample.

The sequence was obtained from a human donor with ulcerative colitis or Crohn's disease, or a healthy co-twin of an affected twin (not recorded which). What was sequenced was blood. This chain is built from TRBV12-3 or TRBV12-4 and TRBJ2-1; the TCRdb call, TRBD2, lacks DNA for checking. The CDR3 protein: CASSWGLAGDEQFF.